This is a list of T cell receptor beta chains from one sample in a study of blood T cell repertoires in COVID-19. This table comes from immunoSEQ multiplex PCR, and its TCRdb copy is limited to in-frame clones, with some not included. Of about 140,000 clones in the sample, about 85% are singletons; the top ten hold approximately 2.5%. Sequencing was carried out using peripheral blood. These receptors all come from a human donor with COVID-19, enrolled during active disease. The donor label of this sample is uncertain. The CDR3 runs from the conserved cysteine through the conserved F or W. A D gene is named only where the DNA matches it firmly. Expanded clones are given a class, and other clones once, few, many or no size at all.

V gene	J gene	clone size	D gene	CDR3 DNA	CDR3 protein
TRBV13	TRBJ1-2	NA	NA	TGTGCCAGCAGCTTAGGCCATAACTATGGCTACACCTTC	CASSLGHNYGYTF
TRBV5-1	TRBJ1-1	NA	NA	TGCGCCAGCAGCGGTACAGGGTTGGGCACTGAAGCTTTCTTT	CASSGTGLGTEAFF
TRBV28	TRBJ1-1	NA	NA	TGTGCCAGCAGGCCGGGGGGGAACACTGAAGCTTTCTTT	CASRPGGNTEAFF
TRBV5-4	TRBJ2-1	NA	TRBD1	TGTGCCAGCAGCTCGACAGGGGACAATGAGCAGTTCTTC	CASSSTGDNEQFF
TRBV7-9	TRBJ2-2	NA	TRBD1	TGTGCCAGCAGCCCAAGGACAGGGAACACCGGGGAGCTGTTTTTT	CASSPRTGNTGELFF
TRBV5-1	TRBJ2-2	NA	TRBD1	TGCGCCAGCTCAGGGGGCGGGGAGCTGTTTTTT	CASSGGGELFF
TRBV7-9	TRBJ2-2	NA	NA	TGTGCCAGCAGCCCAAGGCAGGGCCCAAACACCGGGGAGCTGTTTTTT	CASSPRQGPNTGELFF
TRBV24-1	TRBJ2-1	NA	TRBD1	TGTGCCACCGGACAGGGAAATGAGCAGTTCTTC	CATGQGNEQFF
TRBV3-1/TRBV3-2	TRBJ2-5	NA	TRBD1	TGTGCCAGCTGCCCCCGGTCCGGACAGGGGTGGGAGACCCAGTACTTC	CASCPRSGQGWETQYF
TRBV7-8	TRBJ1-1	NA	NA	TGTGCCAGCAGCCCCGGGACTTTGAACACTGAAGCTTTCTTT	CASSPGTLNTEAFF
TRBV7-3	TRBJ1-1	once	TRBD1	TGTGCCAGCAGCTTACCCGGACAGGGCGAAGCTTTCTTT	CASSLPGQGEAFF
TRBV18	TRBJ2-7	NA	TRBD1	TGTGCCAGCTCACCACCGAAGGGACAGGGATCCCACGAGCAGTACTTC	CASSPPKGQGSHEQYF
TRBV7-9	TRBJ1-5	NA	TRBD1	TGTGCCAGCAGCTTAGGGGACAGTGGGAGCAATCAGCCCCAGCATTTT	CASSLGDSGSNQPQHF
TRBV2	TRBJ1-2	NA	NA	TGTGCCAGCAGTGAGGGCAGATATGGCTACACCTTC	CASSEGRYGYTF
TRBV3-1/TRBV3-2	TRBJ2-3	NA	NA	TGTGCCAGCAGCCTCAACCAGGGTGAAGGGGATACGCAGTATTTT	CASSLNQGEGDTQYF
TRBV18	TRBJ1-1	once	TRBD1	TGTGCCAGCTCACCACCCGCAGGGGGCACTGAAGCTTTCTTT	CASSPPAGGTEAFF
TRBV5-6	TRBJ2-1	NA	TRBD2	TGTGCCAGCAGAAATAGCGGGGGGGCCTCAAATGAGCAGTTCTTC	CASRNSGGASNEQFF
TRBV9	TRBJ1-2	NA	TRBD1	TGTGCCAGCAGCGCTCTGGGACAGGGATATGGCTACACCTTC	CASSALGQGYGYTF
TRBV5-4	TRBJ2-5	NA	NA	TGTGCCAGCAGCTTGGCCGTTCGGGAGACCCAGTACTTC	CASSLAVRETQYF
TRBV6-5	TRBJ1-6	few	TRBD1	TGTGCCAGCAGTTCGCAGGGGGCGGGCTCACCCCTCCACTTT	CASSSQGAGSPLHF
TRBV29-1	TRBJ1-2	few	TRBD1	TGCAGCGTTAGGACAGGGGACTATGGCTACACCTTC	CSVRTGDYGYTF
TRBV30	TRBJ2-7	once	NA	TGTGCCTGGAGTGTGACAGTCTCCTACGAGCAGTACTTC	CAWSVTVSYEQYF
TRBV5-4	TRBJ1-1	NA	NA	TGTGCCAGCAGCTCCTTGACGGCCCGGAGGGAAGCTTTCTTT	CASSSLTARREAFF
TRBV18	TRBJ2-2	NA	NA	TGTGCCAGCTCACCTCAGGGCAGGGGCACCGGGGAGCTGTTTTTT	CASSPQGRGTGELFF
TRBV27	TRBJ2-7	once	TRBD1	TGTGCCAGCAGTTTCTACGGGACAGGGGGCGAGCAGTACTTC	CASSFYGTGGEQYF
TRBV16	TRBJ1-1	NA	NA	TGTGCCAGCGCGAGGGGGGGAAACACTGAAGCTTTCTTT	CASARGGNTEAFF
TRBV11-2	TRBJ1-2	NA	NA	TGTGCCAGCAGCGAACAGAAGAACTATGGCTACACCTTC	CASSEQKNYGYTF
TRBV6-5	TRBJ1-6	once	NA	TGTGCCAGCGAGAAGGGGACATATAATTCACCCCTCCACTTT	CASEKGTYNSPLHF
TRBV28	TRBJ2-7	NA	NA	TGTGCCAGCAGTTCCGAGGGAGGGGGGCCCTACGAGCAGTACTTC	CASSSEGGGPYEQYF
TRBV28	TRBJ1-5	NA	NA	TGTGCCAGCAGTTTTGGTTGGAGTCAGCCCCAGCATTTT	CASSFGWSQPQHF
TRBV15	TRBJ1-4	once	NA	TGTGCCACCAGCAGAGATCTGGACTCGGATGAAAAACTGTTTTTT	CATSRDLDSDEKLFF
TRBV18	TRBJ2-2	once	TRBD1	TGTGCCAGCTCACTTACAGGGGGCACCGGGGAGCTGTTTTTT	CASSLTGGTGELFF
TRBV2	TRBJ1-5	NA	TRBD1	TGTGCCAGCAGGAGAGAGGGACAGGGCTATGAGGGCAATCAGCCCCAGCATTTT	CASRREGQGYEGNQPQHF